This is a list of T cell receptor beta chains from one sample in a study of T cells after yellow fever vaccination. Each CDR3 protein is one row after TCRdb ran MiXCR on the 5' RACE reads. The sample lists under 600,000 distinct CDR3 sequences, roughly 13% occurring once. Sequenced material: PBMCs, taken on the day of the yellow fever booster vaccination. The receptors here all came from a man aged 30 to 45 who received the YFV17D yellow fever vaccine. CDR3s include the opening cysteine and the closing phenylalanine or tryptophan. A D gene is named only where the DNA matches it firmly. Size values are once, few and many counts, or a class for expanded clones, and some rows have none.

.,TRBJ2-7,TRBD1,13,TRBV6-6,CASRPGGPDEQYF,TGTGCCAGCAGGCCAGGGGGCCCGGACGAGCAGTACTTC
many,TRBJ2-1,.,13,TRBV4-3,CASSPEGFDEQFF,TGCGCCAGCAGCCCGGAGGGTTTTGATGAGCAGTTCTTC
.,TRBJ2-2,TRBD1,15,TRBV10-3,CAIRTGQGEGRELFF,TGTGCCATCAGAACTGGACAGGGTGAAGGCAGGGAGCTGTTTTTT
.,TRBJ1-6,TRBD1,14,TRBV6-1,CAISLGQGNSPLHF,TGTGCCATCTCGCTAGGACAGGGAAATTCACCCCTCCACTTT
.,TRBJ2-3,.,14,TRBV29-1,CSVGKVFSTDTQYF,TGCAGCGTTGGAAAAGTCTTCTCCACAGATACGCAGTATTTT
few,TRBJ2-2,TRBD1,17,TRBV19,CASSIRQYRGSTGELFF,TGTGCCAGTAGTATTCGGCAGTACAGGGGAAGCACCGGGGAGCTGTTTTTT
.,TRBJ2-3,.,10,TRBV29-1,CSGAKDTQYF,TGCAGCGGCGCAAAAGATACGCAGTATTTT
.,TRBJ2-5,.,15,TRBV4-3,CASSQDWVSSETQYF,TGCGCCAGCAGCCAAGATTGGGTCAGTTCAGAGACCCAGTACTTC
few,TRBJ2-5,.,12,TRBV20-1,CSARKDQETQYF,TGCAGTGCTAGGAAGGACCAAGAGACCCAGTACTTC
few,TRBJ2-1,TRBD1,15,TRBV28,CASSSPGGVSNEQFF,TGTGCCAGCAGTTCCCCAGGGGGCGTATCGAATGAGCAGTTCTTC
few,TRBJ2-1,.,14,TRBV7-2,CASSQRTLGSEQFF,TGTGCCAGCAGCCAAAGGACCTTGGGGAGTGAGCAGTTCTTC
.,TRBJ2-2,TRBD1,17,TRBV7-2,CASSPGQGPYGTGELFF,TGTGCCAGCAGCCCGGGACAGGGGCCCTATGGCACCGGGGAGCTGTTTTTT
.,TRBJ2-1,.,11,TRBV12-2,CASRLVPGQFF,TGTGCAAGTCGCTTAGTACCTGGGCAGTTCTTC
few,TRBJ2-1,.,12,TRBV5-5,CASSQSDNEQFF,TGTGCCAGCAGCCAATCTGACAATGAGCAGTTCTTC
.,TRBJ2-3,TRBD2,17,TRBV13,CASSLRSGTSSTDTQYF,TGTGCCAGCAGCTTAAGGTCGGGGACTAGCAGCACAGATACGCAGTATTTT
many,TRBJ2-6,.,15,TRBV30,CASTQSSWWANVLTF,TGTGCCTCCACCCAGTCTAGTTGGTGGGCCAACGTCCTGACTTTC
few,TRBJ2-7,TRBD1,16,TRBV12-3/TRBV12-4,CASSTVHGTGSYEQYF,TGTGCCAGCAGTACCGTCCACGGGACAGGAAGTTACGAGCAGTACTTC
few,TRBJ2-3,TRBD2,17,TRBV4-3,CASSPSSGRRGADTQYF,TGCGCCAGCAGCCCCTCTAGCGGGAGGAGGGGGGCAGATACGCAGTATTTT
.,TRBJ2-4,.,17,TRBV20-1,CSARGEGGGKAKNIQYF,TGCAGTGCTAGAGGGGAGGGAGGGGGCAAGGCCAAAAACATTCAGTACTTC
.,TRBJ1-1,.,12,TRBV12-3/TRBV12-4,CASSLVQSEAFF,TGTGCCAGCAGTTTAGTCCAGAGTGAAGCTTTCTTT
.,TRBJ2-3,.,13,TRBV10-3,CAISEEGTDTQYF,TGTGCCATCAGTGAAGAGGGGACAGATACGCAGTATTTT
.,TRBJ1-5,.,14,TRBV7-6,CASSLIRSNQPQHF,TGTGCCAGCAGCTTAATAAGGAGCAATCAGCCCCAGCATTTT
few,TRBJ2-3,.,17,TRBV18,CASSPPVGSPKGDTQYF,TGTGCCAGCTCACCACCGGTCGGAAGCCCAAAAGGGGATACGCAGTATTTT
.,TRBJ2-1,.,13,TRBV11-2,CASSLDLGDEQFF,TGTGCCAGCAGCTTAGACTTGGGCGATGAGCAGTTCTTC
few,TRBJ1-1,TRBD1,15,TRBV19,CASTSGTGGRTEAFF,TGTGCCAGTACTTCCGGGACAGGGGGCCGCACTGAAGCTTTCTTT
.,TRBJ2-7,TRBD2,15,TRBV20-1,CSAATTSGVSYEQYF,TGCAGTGCTGCCACAACTAGCGGTGTTTCCTACGAGCAGTACTTC
.,TRBJ1-1,.,13,TRBV11-2,CASSLTPQLGAFF,TGTGCCAGCAGCTTAACCCCCCAACTGGGTGCTTTCTTT
once,TRBJ2-7,TRBD1,15,TRBV7-2,CASSLRGQPPHEQYF,TGTGCCAGCAGCTTAAGGGGACAGCCACCCCACGAGCAGTACTTC
many,TRBJ2-1,TRBD1,14,TRBV12-3/TRBV12-4,CASTRTGEKNEQFF,TGTGCCAGCACCCGGACAGGGGAAAAAAATGAGCAGTTCTTC
.,TRBJ2-5,TRBD2,13,TRBV10-2,CASSHSGSETQYF,TGCGCCAGCAGCCATAGCGGGAGTGAGACCCAGTACTTC
.,TRBJ1-1,.,14,TRBV20-1,CSARGGNMNTEAFF,TGCAGTGCTAGGGGAGGGAACATGAACACTGAAGCTTTCTTT
few,TRBJ2-7,TRBD1,15,TRBV5-6,CASSFAGTGPDEQYF,TGTGCCAGCAGCTTCGCCGGGACAGGACCGGACGAGCAGTACTTC
.,TRBJ1-4,.,13,TRBV19,CASSPLMTEKLFF,TGTGCCAGTAGTCCATTGATGACAGAAAAACTGTTTTTT
.,TRBJ2-1,TRBD2,15,TRBV5-4,CASSLGAGERGEQFF,TGTGCCAGCAGCTTGGGTGCGGGAGAGAGAGGTGAGCAGTTCTTC
.,TRBJ1-2,TRBD1,15,TRBV6-5,CASSYTPGTGRGYTF,TGTGCCAGCAGTTATACCCCCGGGACAGGGCGAGGCTACACCTTC
.,TRBJ1-4,.,13,TRBV29-1,CSVGGPGREKLFF,TGCAGCGTTGGGGGTCCTGGTCGGGAAAAACTGTTTTTT
few,TRBJ2-1,TRBD2,15,TRBV20-1,CSASRASGASISQFF,TGCAGTGCTAGTAGGGCTAGCGGGGCCTCAATTTCGCAGTTCTTC
few,TRBJ2-5,.,15,TRBV5-1,CASSYPGTLQETQYF,TGCGCCAGCAGCTACCCCGGGACGCTCCAAGAGACCCAGTACTTC
few,TRBJ2-3,.,18,TRBV18,CASSPIIGPPGSTDTQYF,TGTGCCAGCTCACCAATAATTGGCCCGCCAGGGAGCACAGATACGCAGTATTTT
few,TRBJ2-7,.,14,TRBV12-3/TRBV12-4,CASSQRLNVYEQYF,TGTGCCAGCAGTCAGAGACTAAATGTTTACGAGCAGTACTTC
.,TRBJ2-1,.,15,TRBV12-3/TRBV12-4,CASSLGRRMGGEQFF,TGTGCCAGCAGTTTAGGGAGGAGAATGGGTGGTGAGCAGTTCTTC
.,TRBJ2-1,TRBD1,18,TRBV20-1,CSARDLAGGQGSYNEQFF,TGCAGTGCTAGAGATTTGGCAGGAGGACAGGGCTCCTACAATGAGCAGTTCTTC
few,TRBJ2-1,.,11,TRBV20-1,CSASQGIEQFF,TGCAGTGCTAGCCAGGGGATAGAGCAGTTCTTC
few,TRBJ2-2,.,13,TRBV25-1,CATGAGLVGELFF,TGTGCCACTGGAGCGGGTCTTGTGGGGGAGCTGTTTTTT
few,TRBJ2-7,TRBD1,14,TRBV7-9,CASSGDRGPYEQYF,TGTGCCAGCAGTGGGGACAGGGGCCCCTACGAGCAGTACTTC
.,TRBJ1-4,.,16,TRBV29-1,CSVTYSKGGANEKLFF,TGCAGCGTTACCTACTCGAAGGGGGGAGCTAATGAAAAACTGTTTTTT
.,TRBJ2-5,.,15,TRBV5-1,CASSSSGHWRETQYF,TGCGCCAGCAGCTCTTCCGGACATTGGAGGGAGACCCAGTACTTC
.,TRBJ1-2,.,13,TRBV30,CAWSPYRDYGYTF,TGTGCCTGGAGTCCCTACAGGGACTATGGCTACACCTTC
.,TRBJ2-1,TRBD2,15,TRBV5-4,CASSTRTSGRYEQFF,TGTGCCAGCAGCACAAGGACTAGCGGGAGGTATGAGCAGTTCTTC
.,TRBJ2-7,.,13,TRBV15,CATSRVGRYEQYF,TGTGCCACCAGCAGAGTGGGCAGATACGAGCAGTACTTC
few,TRBJ2-2,.,14,TRBV28,CASSLGGTAGELFF,TGTGCCAGCAGTCTGGGCGGGACGGCCGGGGAGCTGTTTTTT
many,TRBJ2-7,TRBD1,15,TRBV2,CASTLGQGGNYEQYF,TGTGCCAGCACCCTCGGACAGGGGGGAAACTACGAGCAGTACTTC